This T cell receptor beta chain is from a study of cytomegalovirus exposure and HLA in healthy donors. Study-wide results and caveats: The listing of approximately 160 TCR beta chains classed them as cytomegalovirus-associated.

Comment on this clone: What it binds is not known.

Using immunoSEQ multiplex PCR, the repertoire was profiled, and TCRdb retains in-frame clones only, with some absent. The sample consists of some 210,000 clones, around four fifths of them appearing once. Sequencing used PBMCs. This clonotype was sampled from a woman between 18 and 29 years old in good health and CMV-seronegative.

CDR3 nucleotide sequence: TGTGCCAGCAGCTCTTCGACAGCCGCAACTACAAACATTCAGTACTTC. Its translation: CASSSSTAATTNIQYF. V and J are TRBV11-2 and TRBJ2-4; the D gene is possibly TRBD1 (5 bases). CDR1 and CDR2 (germline): SGHAT, FQNNGV. Deletions cut 4 bases from V and 6 bases from J, with 19 bases between. The CDR3 covers 16 residues.